The source of this T cell receptor (beta chain) is a study of regulatory and conventional T cells in RAG deficiency. Study-level points and caveats: Other subsets showed around 9.4-fold reductions, but Treg unique TCR beta sequences fell roughly 93-fold in these patients. Shorter CDR3s in all patient subsets; >75% Treg-Tconv overlap in Omenn.

Concerning this clone itself: Its antigen remains unknown.

Trimming removed 1 base at V and 0 bases at J, with 13 bases between. Looked up from germline, CDR1 is MDHEN and CDR2 is SYDVKM. The CDR3 spans 17 residues. Assay: immunoSEQ multiplex PCR; the TCRdb copy retains only in-frame clones and omits some. The table records about 28,000 clones, 90% to 95% of them present only once. The sorted regulatory T cells were CD4+, CD25-high and CD127-low, with genomic DNA sequenced. This sample also appeared in a second study, on regulatory T cells. That publication notes: The PCR used 52 TRBV and 13 TRBJ primers.

Source material: Tregs sorted from blood. The source is a human donor in good health. The chain has TRBV28 and TRBJ1-3, with D possibly being TRBD1 (5 bases). For the CDR3, the DNA is TGTGCCAGCAGTTTATCGTCGGGACTAGTCTCTGGAAACACCATATATTTT. It is translated as CASSLSSGLVSGNTIYF.